The 18 T cell receptor beta chains presented below share a single source sample, sequenced in a study of post-analysis software for immune sequencing data (dated by TCRdb to between 2014 and 2017). Broad study findings and their caveats: Patients showed significantly higher frequencies than controls for about 5 TRBV segments, among them TRBV5-6, TRBV5-1 and TRBV20-1.

Libraries were constructed by PCR. The sample was run on an Illumina HiSeq 2500. Unique molecular identifiers were incorporated into TCR beta cDNA libraries to reduce PCR and sequencing biases. TCRdb redid the processing of the public reads, applying fastp at Q25 and MiXCR, and retained in-frame beta chains. Rows with a matching CDR3 protein are joined into one entry that keeps the most common DNA and genes. This sample holds around 700,000 distinct CDR3 sequences; 59% were observed only once. The ten most abundant clones make up around 11% of the sample. These receptors' antigens are unknown. The specimen sequenced was blood. Receptors originate from a girl aged 2-9 years with multiple sclerosis.

The chain couples TRBV7-9 to TRBJ2-7; TRBD1 matches at 10 bases. V was pared by 4 bases and J by 7 bases, with 7 bases of the junction left unmatched. The CDR3 spans 14 residues. Germline assignment: CDR1 SEHNR and CDR2 FQNEAQ (reference sequence). The chain's CDR3 is CASSSGTGAGEQYF. The DNA of the CDR3 is TGTGCCAGCAGCTCCGGGACAGGGGCAGGGGAGCAGTACTTC.

J is TRBJ2-7 and V is TRBV29-1; D ambiguous. Per the germline V gene, CDR1 is SQVTM and CDR2 is ANQGSEA. V gave up 1 base and J gave up 6 bases, with 22 bases separating them. This CDR3 spans 16 amino acids. DNA of the CDR3: TGCAGCGTTGAAGCTCCTTGGGCAGGTGCAAACAGCGAGCAGTACTTC. It codes for CSVEAPWAGANSEQYF.

The chain combines TRBV4-3 with TRBJ2-5, with 12 nucleotides matching TRBD2. This CDR3 has 17 amino acids. With V trimmed by 3 bases and J by 2 bases, 7 bases remained unmatched. The germline gives CDR1 LGHNA, CDR2 YSLEER. The CDR3: CASSHRLAGAPQETQYF. The DNA for the CDR3 is TGCGCCAGCAGCCACCGACTAGCGGGGGCCCCACAAGAGACCCAGTACTTC.

V gene TRBV18 combines with J gene TRBJ2-5; TRBD1 or TRBD2 may be the D gene (5 bases each). This CDR3 has 17 residues. Germline loops: CDR1 KGHSH, CDR2 LQKENI. V lost 1 base and J lost 2, with 17 bases in between. The CDR3 region has the DNA TGTGCCAGCTCACCACAGAGGGGTGGGTACCCGCAAGAGACCCAGTACTTC. Translation: CASSPQRGGYPQETQYF.

The V gene is TRBV30, the J gene TRBJ1-2, with a tentative D call TRBD1 (5 bases). The CDR3 totals 12 residues. The V end was cut by 2 bases, the J end by 8 bases, with 12 bases between. Germline CDR1 GTSNPN, CDR2 SVGIG (reference sequence). The CDR3 coding sequence is TGTGCCTGGAGTAAGGGGTCGTACGGCTACACCTTC. Protein: CAWSKGSYGYTF. Supplemented by reference TRBV30 and TRBJ1-2, the full variable domain reads SQTIHQWPATLVQPVGSPLSLECTVEGTSNPNLYWYRQAAGRGLQLLFYSVGIGQISSEVPQNLSASRPQDRQFILSSKKLLLSDSGFYLCAWSKGSYGYTFGSGTRLTVV.

This rearrangement joins TRBV5-1 to TRBJ2-4; D perhaps matches TRBD2 (5 bases). This CDR3 spans 13 amino acids. The V end lost 0 bases, the J end lost 13 bases, and 14 bases lay between the germline ends. CDR1 SGHRS and CDR2 YFSETQ come from the germline V gene. The CDR3 coding sequence is TGCGCCAGCAGCTTGGATGTGTCGTGGGAGCAGTACTTC. This encodes CASSLDVSWEQYF.

V is TRBV12-3 or TRBV12-4 and J is TRBJ2-1; D is unresolved. The length of the CDR3 is 13 residues. V lost 6 bases and J 9 bases, leaving 15 bases between the germline ends. DNA for the CDR3: TGTGCCAGCAGCCCCGCCCCTCGCGGTGAGCAGTTCTTC. This codes for CASSPAPRGEQFF.

J is TRBJ2-1 and V is TRBV18; weak D call: TRBD2 (6 bases). Germline CDR1 KGHSH, CDR2 LQKENI. The CDR3 length is 16 residues. Trimming cost V 5 bases and J 5 bases, with 19 bases left between them. CDR3 sequence: CASSLGLDYRNNEQFF. For the CDR3, the DNA is TGTGCCAGCTCATTAGGTCTGGACTATCGTAACAATGAGCAGTTCTTC.

The chain has TRBV12-3 or TRBV12-4 and TRBJ2-7, with 7 nucleotides matching TRBD1. The CDR3 has 18 residues. J lost 10 bases, V lost 5 bases, and 26 bases had no gene match. This CDR3 is CASSLHRLGTEARLSQYF. Written as DNA, the CDR3 is TGTGCCAGCAGTCTGCACCGCCTTGGGACAGAAGCTCGATTGTCCCAGTACTTC.

This clonotype was detected a few times. The CDR3 loop reads CSANIQDPVEQYF. The CDR3 DNA is TGCAGTGCTAACATACAGGACCCTGTGGAGCAGTATTTT. The genes are TRBV20-1 and TRBJ2-3, with D perhaps TRBD1 (5 bases). The CDR3 spans 13 residues. Trimming removed 4 bases at V and 11 bases at J, with 19 bases between. Germline values: CDR1 DFQATT, CDR2 SNEGSKA (reference sequence).

J is TRBJ2-7 and V is TRBV14, with 10 bases matching TRBD1. TRBJ2-5 matches the DNA end more closely, so the J call is doubtful. CDR1 SGHDN and CDR2 FVKESK come from the germline V gene. The CDR3 contains 15 residues. The CDR3 bases are TGTGCCAGCAGCCGCGCACGGACAGGGGGAGAGACCCAGTACTTC. It translates to CASSRARTGGETQYF.

This clonotype has more than one count but fewer than ten. CDR3 coding DNA: TGTGCCAGCAGCTCGTGGATGACTAGCGGAGAGGGTTACGGAGAGACCCAGTACTTC. Translation: CASSSWMTSGEGYGETQYF. The genes are TRBV7-2 and TRBJ2-5; 9 nucleotides match TRBD2. The V gene end was trimmed by 4 bases and the J gene end by 4 bases; junction bases not matched to a gene: 19. CDR3 length: 19 amino acids. Germline V gene lookup returns CDR1 SGHTA and CDR2 FQGNSA.

This clonotype was counted only a few times. The chain combines TRBV7-6 with TRBJ2-3; D unclear. From germline, CDR1 is SGHVS and CDR2 FNYEAQ. This CDR3 spans 14 amino acids. With 0 bases removed from V and 4 bases from J, the gap between germline ends came to 8 bases. The DNA for the CDR3 is TGTGCCAGCAGCTTAGCGGAATGGGCAGATACGCAGTATTTT. Protein: CASSLAEWADTQYF.

This chain joins TRBV7-2 and TRBJ2-7, with D perhaps TRBD1 (6 bases). Looked up from germline, CDR1 is SGHTA and CDR2 is FQGNSA. The V gene lost 6 bases and the J gene lost 7 bases, with 13 bases spanning the gap. This CDR3 contains 12 residues. The CDR3 loop reads CASSLTGQEQYF. The DNA for the CDR3 is TGTGCCAGCAGTCTAACCGGACAGGAGCAGTACTTC. Full variable domain (missing parts from reference TRBV7-2 and TRBJ2-7): GAGVSQSPSNKVTEKGKDVELRCDPISGHTALYWYRQSLGQGLEFLIYFQGNSAPDKSGLPSDRFSAERTGGSVSTLTIQRTQQEDSAVYLCASSLTGQEQYFGPGTRLTVT.

A single count supports this clonotype. V gene TRBV29-1 combines with J gene TRBJ2-3; tentatively, D is TRBD1 (7 bases). V lost 4 bases, J lost 6 bases, and 17 bases lay in between. The germline CDR1 and CDR2 sequences are SQVTM and ANQGSEA. The CDR3 spans 14 residues. DNA of the CDR3: TGCAGCGTTGTGAGCAGGGGGGTCGACGATACGCAGTATTTT. This gives the protein CSVVSRGVDDTQYF.

The chain carries TRBV11-2 and TRBJ2-7, with TRBD1 matching over 10 bases. The CDR3 has 16 residues. Losses at the gene ends were 1 base for V and 4 bases for J; bases not matched to a gene: 7. From germline, CDR1 is SGHAT and CDR2 FQNNGV. CDR3 DNA sequence: TGTGCCAGCAGCTTAGGCCCACCGGGACAGGGGTACGAGCAGTACTTC. It codes for CASSLGPPGQGYEQYF. Full variable domain (rest looked up from reference TRBV11-2 and TRBJ2-7): EAGVAQSPRYKIIEKRQSVAFWCNPISGHATLYWYQQILGQGPKLLIQFQNNGVVDDSQLPKDRFSAERLKGVDSTLKIQPAKLEDSAVYLCASSLGPPGQGYEQYFGPGTRLTVT.

This chain links TRBV6-6 with TRBJ2-1; D remains ambiguous. The germline gives CDR1 MNHNY, CDR2 SVGAGI (reference sequence). The V and J ends lost 6 bases and 3 bases respectively, with 9 bases between them. The CDR3 runs to 13 residues. The CDR3 loop reads CASRADVYNEQFF. In DNA, the CDR3 is TGTGCCAGCAGGGCCGATGTCTACAATGAGCAGTTCTTC.

This sequence joins TRBV20-1 and TRBJ2-1, with 15 positions matching TRBD2. Germline values: CDR1 DFQATT, CDR2 SNEGSKA (reference sequence). This CDR3 contains 15 residues. V shed 0 bases and J 8 bases; nucleotides not matched to a gene: 2. CDR3 protein: CSARDGTSGRYEQFF. Written as DNA, the CDR3 is TGCAGTGCTAGAGACGGGACTAGCGGGAGGTATGAGCAGTTCTTC.